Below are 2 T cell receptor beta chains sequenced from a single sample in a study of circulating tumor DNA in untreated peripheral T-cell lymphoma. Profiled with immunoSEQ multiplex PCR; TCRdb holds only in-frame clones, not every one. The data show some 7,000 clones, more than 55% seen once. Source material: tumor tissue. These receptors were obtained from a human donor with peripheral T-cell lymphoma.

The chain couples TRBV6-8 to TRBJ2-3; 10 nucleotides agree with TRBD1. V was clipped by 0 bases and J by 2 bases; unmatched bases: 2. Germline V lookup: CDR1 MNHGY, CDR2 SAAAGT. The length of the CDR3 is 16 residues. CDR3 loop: CASSYSGQGSTDTQYF. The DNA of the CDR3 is TGTGCCAGCAGTTACTCGGGACAGGGGTCCACAGATACGCAGTATTTT.

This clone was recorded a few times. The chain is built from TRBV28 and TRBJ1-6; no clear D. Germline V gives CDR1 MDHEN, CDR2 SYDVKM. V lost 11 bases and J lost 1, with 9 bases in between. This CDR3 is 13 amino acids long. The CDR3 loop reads CAGSRSYNSPLHF. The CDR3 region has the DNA TGTGCCGGCTCGCGGTCCTATAATTCACCCCTCCACTTT. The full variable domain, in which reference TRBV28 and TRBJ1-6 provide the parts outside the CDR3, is DVKVTQSSRYLVKRTGEKVFLECVQDMDHENMFWYRQDPGLGLRLIYFSYDVKMKEKGDIPEGYSVSREKKERFSLILESASTNQTSMYLCAGSRSYNSPLHFGNGTRLTVT.